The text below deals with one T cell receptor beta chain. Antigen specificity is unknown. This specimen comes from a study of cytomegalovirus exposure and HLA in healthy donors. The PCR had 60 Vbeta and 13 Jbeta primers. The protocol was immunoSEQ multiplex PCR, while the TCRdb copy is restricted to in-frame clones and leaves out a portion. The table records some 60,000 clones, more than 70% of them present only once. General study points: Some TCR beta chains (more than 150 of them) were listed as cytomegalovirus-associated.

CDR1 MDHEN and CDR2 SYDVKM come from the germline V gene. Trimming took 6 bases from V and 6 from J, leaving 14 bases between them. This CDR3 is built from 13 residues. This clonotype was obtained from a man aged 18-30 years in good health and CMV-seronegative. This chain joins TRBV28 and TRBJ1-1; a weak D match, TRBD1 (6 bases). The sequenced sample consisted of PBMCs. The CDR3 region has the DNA TGTGCCAGCAGACCTACAGGGACCGCTGAAGCTTTCTTT. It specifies CASRPTGTAEAFF.